This entry lists 30 T cell receptor beta chains sequenced from one sample in a study of cytomegalovirus exposure and HLA in healthy donors. PCR involved 60 Vbeta and 13 Jbeta primers. Profiling relied on immunoSEQ multiplex PCR, and the TCRdb table lists in-frame clones only, not all of them. The sample yields around 20,000 clones, under 85% seen once. Specimen: PBMCs. The receptors were gathered from a human donor in good health.

The CDR3, as DNA: TGTGCCAGTAGTATCGGGGCTAGCGGGTTAAATGAGCAGTTCTTC. Its protein product is CASSIGASGLNEQFF. This chain links TRBV19 with TRBJ2-1; 8 nucleotides align to TRBD2. The ends lost 3 bases at V and 7 bases at J; junction bases unmatched: 8. This CDR3 has 15 residues. Per the germline V gene, CDR1 is LNHDA and CDR2 is SQIVND (reference sequence).

The chain is built from TRBV5-5 and TRBJ1-1; D remains ambiguous. Germline values: CDR1 SGHKS, CDR2 YYEKEE (reference sequence). V was cut by 0 bases and J by 6 bases, with 6 bases left in between. The CDR3 is 12 residues long. CDR3 in amino acids: CASSLDTPEAFF. CDR3 DNA sequence: TGTGCCAGCAGCTTGGATACACCTGAAGCTTTCTTT.

This chain connects TRBV5-6 to TRBJ2-5; TRBD2 is a possible D gene (5 bases). The length of the CDR3 is 12 residues. Germline values: CDR1 SGHDT, CDR2 YYEEEE. V was shortened by 3 bases and J by 4 bases, with 7 bases between the two germline ends. For the CDR3, the DNA is TGTGCCAGCAGCTCAAGCGGAGAGACCCAGTACTTC. The encoded protein is CASSSSGETQYF.

J is TRBJ2-1 and V is TRBV7-9; 9 bases agree with TRBD1. The V gene end was trimmed by 1 base and the J gene end by 8 bases; junction bases not matched to a gene: 6. Germline assignment: CDR1 SEHNR and CDR2 FQNEAQ (reference sequence). This CDR3 comprises 15 residues. CDR3 sequence reads: CASSLGPTGGHEQFF. The CDR3 coding sequence is TGTGCCAGCAGCTTAGGGCCGACAGGGGGTCATGAGCAGTTCTTC.

As for this clone: An end of the junction does not agree with germline; a read error may underlie this. The V and J genes are TRBV7-9 and TRBJ1-1, with D perhaps TRBD1 (5 bases). The CDR3 spans 13 residues. CDR1 is SEHNR and CDR2 is FQNEAQ in the germline V gene (reference sequence). For the CDR3, the DNA is TGTGCCAGCGGCCGACAGATGAACATTGAAGCTTTCTTT. Amino acid sequence: CASGRQMNIEAFF.

The chain employs TRBV29-1 and TRBJ1-2; D is ambiguous. V lost 5 bases to trimming and J lost 4 bases, with 8 bases between them. The CDR3 loop spans 11 amino acids. The germline gives CDR1 SQVTM, CDR2 ANQGSEA. In nucleotides, the CDR3 is TGCAGCGTTCCCAGTCCCTATGGCTACACCTTC. Amino acid sequence: CSVPSPYGYTF.

This chain links TRBV11-2 with TRBJ1-3; D unclear. The CDR3 contains 12 residues. The germline CDR1 and CDR2 sequences are SGHAT and FQNNGV. Trimming cost V 5 bases and J 5 bases, with 7 bases left between them. CDR3 region: CASSLQRNTIYF. The CDR3, as DNA: TGTGCCAGCAGCCTACAGCGAAACACCATATATTTT.

V gene TRBV6-1 combines with J gene TRBJ2-1; possibly TRBD1 for D (5 bases). Germline values: CDR1 MNHNS, CDR2 SASEGT. Trimming took 10 bases from V and 9 from J, leaving 22 bases between them. This CDR3 comprises 14 residues. The CDR3 sequence: CANRLGPAWGEQFF. The DNA for the CDR3 is TGTGCCAACCGCTTGGGGCCCGCGTGGGGTGAGCAGTTCTTC.

CDR3 residues: CASSQARGVTEAFF. Written as DNA, the CDR3 is TGTGCCAGCAGTCAAGCCAGGGGAGTCACTGAAGCTTTCTTT. The chain is built from TRBV7-9 and TRBJ1-1, with D possibly matching TRBD1 (6 bases). The V and J ends lost 6 bases and 4 bases respectively, with 15 bases between them. The CDR3 sequence is 14 residues long. From germline, CDR1 is SEHNR and CDR2 FQNEAQ (reference sequence).

The J gene is TRBJ2-5, the V gene TRBV11-2, with D tentatively TRBD2 (6 bases). This CDR3 is built from 14 residues. CDR1 and CDR2 from the germline V gene are SGHAT and FQNNGV. V was shortened by 3 bases and J by 1 base, with 9 bases between the two germline ends. The CDR3 reads CASSFWDFQETQYF. DNA for the CDR3: TGTGCCAGCAGCTTTTGGGACTTCCAAGAGACCCAGTACTTC. Drawing the rest from reference TRBV11-2 and TRBJ2-5, the complete variable domain is EAGVAQSPRYKIIEKRQSVAFWCNPISGHATLYWYQQILGQGPKLLIQFQNNGVVDDSQLPKDRFSAERLKGVDSTLKIQPAKLEDSAVYLCASSFWDFQETQYFGPGTRLLVL.

This rearrangement joins TRBV7-9 to TRBJ1-4; no firm D call. V was trimmed by 3 bases and J by 6 bases, leaving 14 bases between them. The CDR3 runs to 15 residues. The germline V gene has CDR1 SEHNR and CDR2 FQNEAQ (reference sequence). CDR3 residues: CASSLAPHRDEKLFF. Here the CDR3 DNA reads TGTGCCAGCAGCTTGGCCCCCCACCGGGATGAAAAACTGTTTTTT. The full variable domain, in which reference TRBV7-9 and TRBJ1-4 provide the parts outside the CDR3, is DTGVSQNPRHKITKRGQNVTFRCDPISEHNRLYWYRQTLGQGPEFLTYFQNEAQLEKSRLLSDRFSAERPKGSFSTLEIQRTEQGDSAMYLCASSLAPHRDEKLFFGSGTQLSVL.

The chain uses TRBV7-2 and TRBJ1-1; TRBD1 matches 7 bases. Germline V gene sequence: CDR1 SGHTA, CDR2 FQGNSA. The CDR3 covers 16 residues. V lost 2 bases and J lost 0; bases outside the gene matches: 6. The CDR3 DNA sequence: TGTGCCAGCAGCTTATCCCGGACAGGATTGAACACTGAAGCTTTCTTT. This encodes CASSLSRTGLNTEAFF.

This clone appeared a few times. V usage is TRBV4-2 and J usage is TRBJ2-7; D ambiguous. The germline V gene has CDR1 LGHNA and CDR2 YNFKEQ. The length of the CDR3 is 13 residues. V lost 2 bases and J lost 3, with 8 bases in between. The CDR3 region has the DNA TGTGCCAGCAGCCAATTCCTCCTCTACGAGCAGTACTTC. This sequence encodes CASSQFLLYEQYF.

The chain combines TRBV30 with TRBJ1-4; D is possibly TRBD1 (5 bases). Germline assignment: CDR1 GTSNPN and CDR2 SVGIG (reference sequence). V lost 8 bases and J lost 9, with 13 bases in between. This CDR3 contains 11 residues. DNA of the CDR3: TGTGCCCAGACAGTGGGCCAAAAACTGTTTTTT. Protein: CAQTVGQKLFF.

The chain is built from TRBV7-2 and TRBJ1-2; D may be TRBD1 (6 bases). The V end was cut by 5 bases, the J end by 1 base, with 17 bases between. The CDR3 has 16 amino acids. Germline-derived CDR1 and CDR2 are SGHTA and FQGNSA. CDR3 bases: TGTGCCAGCAGCCGACAGGCCGGTTCCCTTAACTATGGCTACACCTTC. This sequence encodes CASSRQAGSLNYGYTF.

This chain connects TRBV5-1 to TRBJ2-6; D perhaps matches TRBD2 (5 bases). In germline, CDR1 is SGHRS, CDR2 YFSETQ. Trimming shortened V by 4 bases and J by 1 base, and 24 bases separated the two germline ends. The CDR3 length is 20 residues. The CDR3: CASSPGPKLFRESGANVLTF. For the CDR3, the DNA is TGCGCCAGCAGCCCTGGCCCCAAATTATTTCGGGAATCTGGGGCCAACGTCCTGACTTTC.

The chain carries TRBV2 and TRBJ2-5; 7 positions match TRBD2. The J call could be wrong; TRBJ2-7 is a better fit for the DNA end. Germline CDR1 SNHLY, CDR2 FYNNEI. There are 13 residues in the CDR3. CDR3 bases: TGTGCCAGCGCCCGGGAGGCCTCCTACGAGCAGTACTTC. Its translation: CASAREASYEQYF.

The chain is built from TRBV7-8 and TRBJ2-6, with D perhaps TRBD1 (6 bases). Per the germline V gene, CDR1 is SGHVS and CDR2 is FQNEAQ. Trimming took off 5 bases at V and 2 bases at J, with 22 bases between the two ends. The CDR3 has 19 amino acids. For the CDR3, the DNA is TGTGCCAGCAGCCCCTTACAGGGCATCTCAGCGGCTGGGGCCAACGTCCTGACTTTC. Protein sequence: CASSPLQGISAAGANVLTF.

This chain connects TRBV11-2 to TRBJ2-7; 7 bases map to TRBD1. Losses at the gene ends were 5 bases for V and 3 bases for J; bases not matched to a gene: 7. Germline CDR1 reads SGHAT; CDR2 reads FQNNGV. The CDR3 sequence is 14 residues long. The CDR3 here is CASSPSTGFYEQYF. The DNA for the CDR3 is TGTGCCAGCAGCCCTTCGACAGGGTTCTACGAGCAGTACTTC.

This clone has only a few counts. The chain links TRBV5-8 to TRBJ2-2; TRBD1 agrees at 7 bases. With V trimmed by 5 bases and J by 6 bases, 7 bases remained unmatched. CDR3 length: 14 amino acids. Germline values: CDR1 SGHTS, CDR2 YDEGEE. The CDR3 reads CASRNYRGSGELFF. The CDR3 DNA is TGTGCCAGCAGGAATTACAGGGGTTCCGGGGAGCTGTTTTTT.

This clone was found a few times. The chain has TRBV4-1 and TRBJ2-7, with 11 bases identical to TRBD2. The junction had 16 bases not matched to a gene; V was cut back by 10 bases and J by 2 bases. Germline CDR1 MGHRA, CDR2 YSYEKL. This CDR3 spans 17 amino acids. The CDR3 protein is CATRQAHGTSGAYEQYF. CDR3 in DNA: TGCGCCACCAGGCAAGCTCACGGGACTAGCGGAGCCTACGAGCAGTACTTC.

This chain's CDR3 is CASSEGQAYEQYF. CDR3 DNA sequence: TGCGCCAGCAGTGAGGGACAAGCCTACGAGCAGTACTTC. The rearrangement links TRBV10-2 to TRBJ2-7, with D tentatively TRBD1 (5 bases). Germline V gene sequence: CDR1 WSHSY, CDR2 SAAADI. This CDR3 contains 13 residues. Trimming took 2 bases from V and 2 from J, leaving 7 bases between them.

CDR3 bases: TGCGCCAGCAGCCAAGGGCCGGGGTTAGGCACTGAAGCTTTCTTT. The encoded protein is CASSQGPGLGTEAFF. The chain links TRBV4-1 to TRBJ1-1, with no clear D. Per germline, CDR1 MGHRA and CDR2 YSYEKL. The CDR3 runs to 15 residues. The V and J ends lost 1 base and 4 bases respectively, with 13 bases between them.

J is TRBJ2-7 and V is TRBV7-8; 13 bases line up with TRBD2. After removal of 0 bases from V and 5 bases from J, the junction contained 4 bases not matched to a gene. The germline CDR1 and CDR2 sequences are SGHVS and FQNEAQ. CDR3 size: 16 residues. CDR3 region: CASSLAPGLAGNEQYF. CDR3 bases: TGTGCCAGCAGCTTAGCACCGGGACTAGCGGGAAACGAGCAGTACTTC.

The rearrangement links TRBV7-2 to TRBJ1-5; TRBD1 agrees at 8 bases. CDR3 size: 14 residues. Germline assignment: CDR1 SGHTA and CDR2 FQGNSA. J lost 11 bases, V lost 5 bases, and 11 bases had no gene match. The CDR3 nucleotides read TGTGCCAGCAGCAAGGACAGGGACCCTTGGTCCCAGCATTTT. Translating it yields CASSKDRDPWSQHF.

V is TRBV5-4 and J is TRBJ2-2, with D possibly being TRBD1 (6 bases). This CDR3 has 15 residues. The germline V gene encodes CDR1 SGHNT and CDR2 YYREEE (reference sequence). V was trimmed by 0 bases and J by 5 bases, leaving 11 bases between them. CDR3 DNA: TGTGCCAGCAGCTTGGCCGCAGGGGAAACCGGGGAGCTGTTTTTT. It yields the protein CASSLAAGETGELFF.

This clone was observed a few times. J is TRBJ2-5 and V is TRBV5-5; 11 positions agree with TRBD2. The CDR3 sequence is 16 residues long. Germline V gene sequence: CDR1 SGHKS, CDR2 YYEKEE (reference sequence). After removal of 0 bases from V and 5 bases from J, the junction contained 6 bases not matched to a gene. The CDR3 sequence: CASSLGLAGGRETQYF. In DNA form, the CDR3 reads TGTGCCAGCAGCTTGGGGCTAGCGGGAGGTAGGGAGACCCAGTACTTC.

The chain is built from TRBV15 and TRBJ2-7; D is uncertain. Per germline, CDR1 LNHNV and CDR2 YYDKDF (reference sequence). V lost 1 base and J lost 9, with 7 bases in between. The CDR3 is made up of 11 amino acids. For the CDR3, the DNA is TGTGCCACCAGCAGAGGGGCATGGCAGTACTTC. Encoded protein: CATSRGAWQYF. The variable domain in full, with the rest retrieved from reference TRBV15 and TRBJ2-7, is DAMVIQNPRYQVTQFGKPVTLSCSQTLNHNVMYWYQQKSSQAPKLLFHYYDKDFNNEADTPDNFQSRRPNTSFCFLDIRSPGLGDTAMYLCATSRGAWQYFGPGTRLTVT.

The gene calls are TRBV2 and TRBJ2-1; 9 bases line up with TRBD1. The germline V gene encodes CDR1 SNHLY and CDR2 FYNNEI. The V and J ends lost 3 bases and 6 bases, in that order; junction bases with no gene match: 9. The CDR3 consists of 16 residues. CDR3 residues: CASSDLDRGWINEQFF. For the CDR3, the DNA is TGTGCCAGCAGTGATTTGGACAGGGGATGGATCAATGAGCAGTTCTTC.

This sequence joins TRBV11-2 and TRBJ2-7; no firm D call. Germline assignment: CDR1 SGHAT and CDR2 FQNNGV. This CDR3 has 11 residues. The germline V and J ends were trimmed by 2 bases and 6 bases, with 5 bases remaining between them. CDR3 region: CASSLRGEQYF. CDR3 sequence (DNA): TGTGCCAGCAGCTTAAGAGGCGAGCAGTACTTC.